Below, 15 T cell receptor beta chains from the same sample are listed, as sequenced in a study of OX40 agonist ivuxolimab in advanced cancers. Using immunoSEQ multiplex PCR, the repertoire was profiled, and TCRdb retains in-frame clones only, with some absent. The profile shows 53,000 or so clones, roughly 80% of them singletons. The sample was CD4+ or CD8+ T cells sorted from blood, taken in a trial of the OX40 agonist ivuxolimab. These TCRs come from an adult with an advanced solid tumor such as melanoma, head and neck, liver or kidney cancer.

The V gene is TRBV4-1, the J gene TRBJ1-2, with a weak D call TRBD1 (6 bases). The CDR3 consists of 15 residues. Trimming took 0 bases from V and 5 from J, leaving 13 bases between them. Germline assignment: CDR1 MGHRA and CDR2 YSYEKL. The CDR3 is CASSQESSTGYGYTF. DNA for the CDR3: TGCGCCAGCAGCCAAGAGTCATCCACAGGGTATGGCTACACCTTC.

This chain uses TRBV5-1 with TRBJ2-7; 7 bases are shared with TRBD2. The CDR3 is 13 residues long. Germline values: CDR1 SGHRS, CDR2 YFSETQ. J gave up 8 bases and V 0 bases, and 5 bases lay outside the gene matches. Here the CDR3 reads CASSLAGEGKQYF. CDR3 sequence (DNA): TGCGCCAGCAGCTTGGCCGGGGAGGGCAAGCAGTACTTC.

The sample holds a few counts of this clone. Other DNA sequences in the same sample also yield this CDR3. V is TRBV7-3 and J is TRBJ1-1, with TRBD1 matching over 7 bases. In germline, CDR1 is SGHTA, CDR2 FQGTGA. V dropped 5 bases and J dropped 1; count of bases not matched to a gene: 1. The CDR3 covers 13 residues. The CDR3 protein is CASSRDRNTEAFF. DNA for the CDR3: TGTGCCAGCAGCCGGGACAGGAACACTGAAGCTTTCTTT.

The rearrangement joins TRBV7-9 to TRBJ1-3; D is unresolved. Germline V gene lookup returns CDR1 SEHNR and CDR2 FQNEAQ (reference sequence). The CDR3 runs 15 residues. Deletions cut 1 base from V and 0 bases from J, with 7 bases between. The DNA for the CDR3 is TGTGCCAGCAGCTTAGATCTGACCTCTGGAAACACCATATATTTT. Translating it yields CASSLDLTSGNTIYF. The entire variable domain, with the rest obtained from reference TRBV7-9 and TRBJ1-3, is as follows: DTGVSQNPRHKITKRGQNVTFRCDPISEHNRLYWYRQTLGQGPEFLTYFQNEAQLEKSRLLSDRFSAERPKGSFSTLEIQRTEQGDSAMYLCASSLDLTSGNTIYFGEGSWLTVV.

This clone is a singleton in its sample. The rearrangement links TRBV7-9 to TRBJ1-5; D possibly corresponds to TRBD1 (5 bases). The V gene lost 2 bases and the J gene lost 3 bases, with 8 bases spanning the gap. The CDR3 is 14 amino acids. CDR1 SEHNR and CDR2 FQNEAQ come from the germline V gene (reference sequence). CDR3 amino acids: CASSLPGHNQPQHF. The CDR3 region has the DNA TGTGCCAGCAGCTTACCAGGGCACAATCAGCCCCAGCATTTT. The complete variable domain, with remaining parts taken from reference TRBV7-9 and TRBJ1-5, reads DTGVSQNPRHKITKRGQNVTFRCDPISEHNRLYWYRQTLGQGPEFLTYFQNEAQLEKSRLLSDRFSAERPKGSFSTLEIQRTEQGDSAMYLCASSLPGHNQPQHFGDGTRLSIL.

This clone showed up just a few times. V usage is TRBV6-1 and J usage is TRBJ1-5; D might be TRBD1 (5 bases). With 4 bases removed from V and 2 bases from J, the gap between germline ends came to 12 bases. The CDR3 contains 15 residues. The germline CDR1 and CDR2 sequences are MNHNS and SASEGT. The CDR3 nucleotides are TGTGCCAGCAGTGGGCGGGGGGGACGCAATCAGCCCCAGCATTTT. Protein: CASSGRGGRNQPQHF.

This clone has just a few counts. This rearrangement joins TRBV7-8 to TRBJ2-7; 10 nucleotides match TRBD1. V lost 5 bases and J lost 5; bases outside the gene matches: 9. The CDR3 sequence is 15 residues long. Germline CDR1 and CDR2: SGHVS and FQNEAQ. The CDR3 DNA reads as TGTGCCAGCAGCGCCCGGACAGGGGGTAGGAACGAGCAGTACTTC. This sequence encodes CASSARTGGRNEQYF.

Here the CDR3 DNA reads TGTGCCAGTAGTCTGGGGACTAGCGCGTTCGCGAACACCGGGGAGCTGTTTTTT. Its protein is CASSLGTSAFANTGELFF. V and J are TRBV19 and TRBJ2-2, with TRBD2 matching over 10 bases. Germline trimming cut 5 bases from V and 0 bases from J; bases unmatched to any gene: 9. Germline V gene lookup returns CDR1 LNHDA and CDR2 SQIVND (reference sequence). The CDR3 loop spans 18 amino acids.

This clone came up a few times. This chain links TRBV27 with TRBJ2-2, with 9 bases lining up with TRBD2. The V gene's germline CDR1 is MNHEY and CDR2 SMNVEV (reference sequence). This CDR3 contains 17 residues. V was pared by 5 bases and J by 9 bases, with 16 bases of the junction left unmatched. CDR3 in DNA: TGTGCCAGCAGTCCCCTTAGCGGGGGTACACCGTCGCGGGAGCTGTTTTTT. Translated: CASSPLSGGTPSRELFF.

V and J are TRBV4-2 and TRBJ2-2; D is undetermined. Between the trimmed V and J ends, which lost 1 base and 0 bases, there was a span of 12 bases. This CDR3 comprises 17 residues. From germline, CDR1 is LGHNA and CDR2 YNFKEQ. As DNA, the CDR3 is TGTGCCAGCAGCCAAGGAATGGCGGCAACGAACACCGGGGAGCTGTTTTTT. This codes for CASSQGMAATNTGELFF.

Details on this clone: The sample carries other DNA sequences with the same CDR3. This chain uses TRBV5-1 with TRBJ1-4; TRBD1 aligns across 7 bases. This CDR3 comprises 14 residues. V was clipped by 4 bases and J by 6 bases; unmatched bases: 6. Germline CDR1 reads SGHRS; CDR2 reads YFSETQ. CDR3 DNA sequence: TGCGCCAGCAGCGGGGGACAGATCGATGAAAAACTGTTTTTT. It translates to CASSGGQIDEKLFF.

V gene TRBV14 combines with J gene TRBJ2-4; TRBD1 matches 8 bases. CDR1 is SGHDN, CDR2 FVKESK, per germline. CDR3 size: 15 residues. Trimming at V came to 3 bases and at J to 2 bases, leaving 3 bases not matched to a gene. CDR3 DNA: TGTGCCAGCAGCCATCGGACAGGGACCAAAAACATTCAGTACTTC. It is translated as CASSHRTGTKNIQYF. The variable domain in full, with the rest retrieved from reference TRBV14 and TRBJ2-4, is EAGVTQFPSHSVIEKGQTVTLRCDPISGHDNLYWYRRVMGKEIKFLLHFVKESKQDESGMPNNRFLAERTGGTYSTLKVQPAELEDSGVYFCASSHRTGTKNIQYFGAGTRLSVL.

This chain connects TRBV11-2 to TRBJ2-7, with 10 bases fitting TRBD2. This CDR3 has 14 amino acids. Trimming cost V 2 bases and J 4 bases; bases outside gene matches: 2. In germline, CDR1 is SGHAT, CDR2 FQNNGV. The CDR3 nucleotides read TGTGCCAGCAGCTTACTAGCGGGAGTGTACGAGCAGTACTTC. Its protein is CASSLLAGVYEQYF.

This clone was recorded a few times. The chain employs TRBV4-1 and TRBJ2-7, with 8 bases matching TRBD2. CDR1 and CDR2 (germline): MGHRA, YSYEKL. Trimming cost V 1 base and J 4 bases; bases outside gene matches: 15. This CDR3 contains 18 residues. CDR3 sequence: CASSQVLAAGVQPYEQYF. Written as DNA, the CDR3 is TGCGCCAGCAGCCAAGTCCTCGCAGCGGGAGTCCAGCCGTACGAGCAGTACTTC.

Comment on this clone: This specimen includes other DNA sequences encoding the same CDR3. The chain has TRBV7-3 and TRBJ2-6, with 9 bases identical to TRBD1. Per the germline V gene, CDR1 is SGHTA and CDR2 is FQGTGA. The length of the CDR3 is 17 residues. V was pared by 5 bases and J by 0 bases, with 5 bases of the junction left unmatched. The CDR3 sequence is CASSTGGTLSGANVLTF. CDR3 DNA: TGTGCCAGCAGCACAGGGGGCACCCTCTCTGGGGCCAACGTCCTGACTTTC.